A selection of T cell receptor beta chains follows, all from one sample in a study of graft-versus-host responses after intestinal transplantation. The method was immunoSEQ multiplex PCR; TCRdb's version includes in-frame clones alone and lacks a portion of them. The sample comprises over 80,000 clones, 86% of which are singletons, and roughly 1.4% rests with the top ten. This sample comprised PBMCs, obtained 255 days after intestinal transplant. The receptor set was obtained from a human patient who received an intestinal transplant, so some T cells may come from the graft donor. Both conserved end residues are part of each CDR3.

V,CDR3
TRBV5-4,CASSLGLNTEAFF
TRBV30,CAWSQISRGAEAFF
TRBV9,CASSVEGGIRGYTF
TRBV5-4,CASSSRGTGELFF
TRBV28,CASRSVRRPLQETQYF
TRBV29-1,CSVSGPSYEQYF
TRBV10-2,CASTEVRGNYGYTF
TRBV11-3,CASSLGVRETQYF
TRBV5-5,CASSLGGNVYGYTF
TRBV10-2,CASSGQGWDTEAFF
TRBV5-1,CASSQPGGTQYF
TRBV2,CASRGRQGSRYNEQFF
TRBV5-1,CASSLEGSGGAVDTQYF
TRBV5-8,CASSAGTGKREQYF
TRBV2,CASSEDATEAFF
TRBV19,CASSTPEYGYTF
TRBV28,CASSLPRVLQTYEQYF
TRBV5-6,CASSLWAWRESTDTQYF
TRBV4-1,CASSQDQRVGSTSGRGNGELFF
TRBV12-2,CASRWDRGETQYF
TRBV7-6,CASSSGTGTRQEYF
TRBV19,CASAWDRGAYEQYF
TRBV19,CASSIDRGHEQFF
TRBV6-5,CASSPNRANEQFF
TRBV9,CASDPGGNTGELFF
TRBV7-8,CATGRFLETQYF
TRBV6-4,CASSPQGQGGNEQFF
TRBV9,CASSARGTKNIQYF
TRBV29-1,CSVEDAETGYDAIYF